The clone carrying this TCR beta chain was picked up one time. Seattle patient enrollment occurred during active infection, with longitudinal follow-up thereafter. The assay was immunoSEQ multiplex PCR, and TCRdb's table has in-frame clones only and misses some. The sample has about 58,000 clones; roughly four fifths are singletons. The data derive from a study of blood T cell repertoires in COVID-19. At the level of the study: Researchers got acute and convalescent COVID-19 samples from the United States, Italy and Spain.

The CDR3 is 15 amino acids. Trimming cost V 7 bases and J 8 bases, with 22 bases left between them. CDR1 is SGHTA, CDR2 FQGNSA, per germline. The chain couples TRBV7-2 to TRBJ2-3; D might be TRBD1 (6 bases). The origin of this receptor is a man aged 55 to 70 with COVID-19, enrolled during active disease. Source material: peripheral blood. The CDR3, as DNA: TGTGCCAGCACCCTCCCCTCCCTAGTAGGGGGTACGCAGTATTTT. Amino acid sequence: CASTLPSLVGGTQYF. The whole variable domain, remainder taken from reference TRBV7-2 and TRBJ2-3, is GAGVSQSPSNKVTEKGKDVELRCDPISGHTALYWYRQSLGQGLEFLIYFQGNSAPDKSGLPSDRFSAERTGGSVSTLTIQRTQQEDSAVYLCASTLPSLVGGTQYFGPGTRLTVL.